A single T cell receptor (beta chain) is shown here with its context. Produced via immunoSEQ multiplex PCR; TCRdb's table is partial and in-frame only. The sample lists around 380,000 clones; around 87% were seen once. Trimming removed 3 bases from V and 8 bases from J, with 12 bases in between. The germline CDR1 and CDR2 sequences are SGHRS and YFSETQ. The CDR3 is 14 amino acids. This entry comes from a study of blood T cell repertoires in COVID-19. All enrollees were about 18 to 100 years old and from approximately 24 US areas. Sample: PBMCs or T cells enriched from blood (not recorded which). The rearrangement joins TRBV5-1 to TRBJ1-6; the D gene is possibly TRBD1 (5 bases). The sequence was collected from a man under 40 who had recovered from COVID-19. The DNA of the CDR3 is TGCGCCAGCAGCTCCAGGGACTCAGATTCACCCCTCCACTTT. Protein sequence: CASSSRDSDSPLHF.